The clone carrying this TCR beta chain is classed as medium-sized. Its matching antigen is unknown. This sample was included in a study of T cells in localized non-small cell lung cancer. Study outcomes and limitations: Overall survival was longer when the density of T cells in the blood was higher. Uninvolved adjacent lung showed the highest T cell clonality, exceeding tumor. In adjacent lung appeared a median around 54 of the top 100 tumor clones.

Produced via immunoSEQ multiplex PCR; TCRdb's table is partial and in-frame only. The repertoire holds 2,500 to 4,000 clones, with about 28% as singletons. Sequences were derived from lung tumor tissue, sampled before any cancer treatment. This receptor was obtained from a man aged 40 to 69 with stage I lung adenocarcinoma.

Here the CDR3 DNA reads TGTGCCAGCAGTGAAGACGAAGGGGGCGATCAGCCCCAGCATTTT. It is translated as CASSEDEGGDQPQHF. The rearrangement joins TRBV2 to TRBJ1-5; 7 positions agree with TRBD1. CDR1 and CDR2 (germline): SNHLY, FYNNEI. Germline trimming cut 1 base from V and 5 bases from J; bases unmatched to any gene: 5. The CDR3 has 15 residues.